These 10 T cell receptor beta chains originate from one sample sequenced in a study of vaccination and CD4 T cells after COVID-19. Specified treatment: 10-day PBMC culture with coronavirus spike peptide pools or control peptides (ViraFEST assay). Cultured CD4+ T cell DNA underwent sequencing with the Oncomine TCR Beta short-read assay. TCRdb independently ran MiXCR on the PCR reads; one entry per CDR3 protein. The data contain about 20,000 distinct CDR3 sequences, 40% to 45% of them seen just once; the ten biggest clones take up 2.5% to 3%. These TCRs' antigens remain unknown. The sample was CD4+ T cells from blood, cultured in vitro, taken after SARS-CoV-2 vaccination. Receptors originate from a human donor who had recovered from COVID-19.

This clonotype has a single count. The chain joins TRBV6-1 to TRBJ1-1, with a tentative D call TRBD1 (5 bases). The germline V gene has CDR1 MNHNS and CDR2 SASEGT. There are 16 residues in the CDR3. V shed 5 bases and J shed 0 bases, with 16 bases lying between them. CDR3 sequence (DNA): TGTGCCAGCAGTCGTTATCAAACAGGAATGAACACTGAAGCTTTCTTT. As protein: CASSRYQTGMNTEAFF.

The rearrangement joins TRBV7-2 to TRBJ2-3; TRBD2 aligns across 12 bases. V lost 1 base to trimming and J lost 4 bases; unmatched junction nucleotides: 0. CDR3 length: 15 residues. Looked up from germline, CDR1 is SGHTA and CDR2 is FQGNSA. The CDR3: CASSLGLAGADTQYF. CDR3 nucleotide sequence: TGTGCCAGCAGCTTAGGACTAGCGGGAGCAGATACGCAGTATTTT. Based on the CDR3 plus reference TRBV7-2 and TRBJ2-3, the full variable domain is GAGVSQSPSNKVTEKGKDVELRCDPISGHTALYWYRQSLGQGLEFLIYFQGNSAPDKSGLPSDRFSAERTGGSVSTLTIQRTQQEDSAVYLCASSLGLAGADTQYFGPGTRLTVL.

This clonotype came up a few times. The chain employs TRBV19 and TRBJ1-1; possibly TRBD1 for D (6 bases). The ends were cut back, 5 bases at V and 11 bases at J, with 18 bases in the middle. Looked up from germline, CDR1 is LNHDA and CDR2 is SQIVND (reference sequence). The CDR3 is 13 amino acids. CDR3 bases: TGTGCCAGTAGTGCGGGACACCAACTTGGGGCTTTCTTT. This sequence encodes CASSAGHQLGAFF.

V gene TRBV20-1 combines with J gene TRBJ1-2; the match to TRBD1 covers 7 bases. V was pared by 1 base and J by 5 bases, with 10 bases of the junction left unmatched. The CDR3 runs to 15 residues. Germline CDR1 reads DFQATT; CDR2 reads SNEGSKA (reference sequence). In DNA form, the CDR3 reads TGCAGTGCTAGAGGACAGGGTTGGGTCGATTATGGCTACACCTTC. Translating gives CSARGQGWVDYGYTF.

This clonotype was seen only a few times. The chain couples TRBV6-1 to TRBJ2-7, with 8 bases fitting TRBD1. This CDR3 comprises 16 residues. Germline-derived CDR1 and CDR2 are MNHNS and SASEGT. Unmatched junction bases numbered 7, after V lost 0 bases and J lost 3 bases. The CDR3 protein is CASSEAVRTGIYEQYF. CDR3 DNA sequence: TGTGCCAGCAGTGAAGCAGTAAGGACAGGGATCTACGAGCAGTACTTC.

This clonotype was counted a few times. The chain joins TRBV7-8 to TRBJ1-2; TRBD1 matches at 7 bases. This CDR3 has 13 amino acids. J was trimmed by 8 bases and V by 0 bases; bases with no gene match: 3. Germline CDR1 reads SGHVS; CDR2 reads FQNEAQ. This CDR3 reads CASSLAQGDGYTF. Written as DNA, the CDR3 is TGTGCCAGCAGCTTAGCGCAGGGGGACGGCTACACCTTC.

This sequence joins TRBV27 and TRBJ1-6, with D unclear. Between the trimmed V and J ends, which lost 8 bases and 8 bases, there was a span of 10 bases. Germline loops: CDR1 MNHEY, CDR2 SMNVEV (reference sequence). The CDR3 has 12 amino acids. The CDR3 reads CASSSPYSPLHF. The DNA for the CDR3 is TGTGCCAGCTCCTCCCCCTATTCACCCCTCCACTTT.

The rearrangement uses TRBV7-8 and TRBJ2-5, with 8 bases that match TRBD1. The CDR3 runs to 16 residues. Germline trimming cut 4 bases from V and 7 bases from J; bases unmatched to any gene: 14. The germline gives CDR1 SGHVS, CDR2 FQNEAQ. The CDR3 loop reads CASSSWTGQARGTQYF. Here the CDR3 DNA reads TGTGCCAGCAGCTCGTGGACAGGGCAGGCCAGGGGGACCCAGTACTTC.

The chain joins TRBV10-3 to TRBJ1-2; possible D gene TRBD1, 6 bases. V was clipped by 10 bases and J by 7 bases, with 28 bases between them. The CDR3 is made up of 16 amino acids. Germline V gene lookup returns CDR1 ENHRY and CDR2 SYGVKD. CDR3 protein: CATKNPSTGDLGGYTF. The CDR3 nucleotides read TGTGCCACCAAAAACCCTTCGACAGGTGATCTCGGTGGCTACACCTTC.

The V call is TRBV6-1, the J call TRBJ1-2; perhaps TRBD1 as D (6 bases). CDR1 MNHNS and CDR2 SASEGT come from the germline V gene. The V end was cut by 1 base, the J end by 8 bases, with 17 bases between. This CDR3 has 15 residues. In DNA form, the CDR3 reads TGTGCCAGCAGTGAAGTGTCTATGGGGGGCAGGGGCTACACCTTC. Translating it yields CASSEVSMGGRGYTF.